The rows below give T cell receptor beta chains drawn from one sample of a study of T cells in Graves' hyperthyroidism and ophthalmopathy. TCRdb processed the multiplex PCR reads anew with MiXCR; each CDR3 protein has one entry. The table shows a few hundred thousand distinct CDR3 sequences, with about 43% occurring only once. Material for sequencing was peripheral blood or thyroid tissue (not recorded which). Source of these receptors: a woman in her late teens or twenties with Graves' hyperthyroidism. Each CDR3 is given with its conserved first and last residue. Fields, in order: D gene, J gene, V gene, CDR3 protein. D genes are given only for firm matches.

d_gene: -; j_gene: TRBJ1-1; v_gene: TRBV10-3; CDR3aa: CAIKGTPMNTEAFF
d_gene: -; j_gene: TRBJ1-2; v_gene: TRBV24-1; CDR3aa: CASSAGPTFYGYTF
d_gene: -; j_gene: TRBJ2-7; v_gene: TRBV10-3; CDR3aa: CASSYSYSGDHEQYF
d_gene: TRBD1; j_gene: TRBJ1-1; v_gene: TRBV5-1; CDR3aa: CASRLETWGQGNTEAFF
d_gene: TRBD1; j_gene: TRBJ1-2; v_gene: TRBV12-3/TRBV12-4; CDR3aa: CASSVDRDSHYGYTF
d_gene: TRBD1; j_gene: TRBJ1-2; v_gene: TRBV9; CDR3aa: CASSQGGYRGNYGYTF
d_gene: TRBD2; j_gene: TRBJ2-7; v_gene: TRBV5-1; CDR3aa: CASSLAEREQYEQYF
d_gene: -; j_gene: TRBJ2-7; v_gene: TRBV20-1; CDR3aa: CSARDSETARDEQYF
d_gene: TRBD2; j_gene: TRBJ2-2; v_gene: TRBV7-9; CDR3aa: CASHPGTSGAGELLF
d_gene: -; j_gene: TRBJ2-2; v_gene: TRBV14; CDR3aa: CASSQDLSGTVTGELFF
d_gene: TRBD1; j_gene: TRBJ1-2; v_gene: TRBV24-1; CDR3aa: CATSDSDRGLWYGYTF
d_gene: TRBD1; j_gene: TRBJ2-7; v_gene: TRBV10-3; CDR3aa: CAIRDRESYEQYF
d_gene: -; j_gene: TRBJ1-3; v_gene: TRBV10-3; CDR3aa: CAISGSGQGNTIYF
d_gene: -; j_gene: TRBJ1-2; v_gene: TRBV19; CDR3aa: CASRETGANYGYTF
d_gene: -; j_gene: TRBJ2-7; v_gene: TRBV10-3; CDR3aa: CATSAMSYEQYF
d_gene: -; j_gene: TRBJ1-2; v_gene: TRBV7-2; CDR3aa: CASSLFNYGYTF
d_gene: -; j_gene: TRBJ1-3; v_gene: TRBV7-9; CDR3aa: CASSLAASSGNTIYF
d_gene: -; j_gene: TRBJ1-1; v_gene: TRBV11-2; CDR3aa: CAWSYEGNTEAFF
d_gene: -; j_gene: TRBJ2-5; v_gene: TRBV20-1; CDR3aa: CSARAGQETQYF
d_gene: TRBD1; j_gene: TRBJ2-5; v_gene: TRBV29-1; CDR3aa: CSVPTGKETQYF
d_gene: -; j_gene: TRBJ2-7; v_gene: TRBV7-9; CDR3aa: CASSQDPDTNYEQYF
d_gene: TRBD1; j_gene: TRBJ1-2; v_gene: TRBV20-1; CDR3aa: CSASPGQGDYGYTF
d_gene: TRBD2; j_gene: TRBJ2-3; v_gene: TRBV12-3/TRBV12-4; CDR3aa: CASSLVGGSTDTQYF
d_gene: -; j_gene: TRBJ2-5; v_gene: TRBV7-2; CDR3aa: CASSETGRETQYF
d_gene: -; j_gene: TRBJ2-5; v_gene: TRBV2; CDR3aa: CASSYVGPGETQYF
d_gene: TRBD1; j_gene: TRBJ2-7; v_gene: TRBV7-2; CDR3aa: CASRLDRGVHEQYF
d_gene: -; j_gene: TRBJ2-5; v_gene: TRBV2; CDR3aa: CASSAMRGQETQYF
d_gene: TRBD2; j_gene: TRBJ2-7; v_gene: TRBV20-1; CDR3aa: CSARDPGASGGYEQYF
d_gene: -; j_gene: TRBJ1-4; v_gene: TRBV25-1; CDR3aa: CAWDKGILNEKLFF
d_gene: TRBD1; j_gene: TRBJ2-7; v_gene: TRBV12-3/TRBV12-4; CDR3aa: CASSFKGQGYEQYF
d_gene: -; j_gene: TRBJ2-7; v_gene: TRBV7-6; CDR3aa: CASSPWTPKTEGYEQYF
d_gene: TRBD1; j_gene: TRBJ1-3; v_gene: TRBV5-1; CDR3aa: CASSLTPERGGGNTIYF
d_gene: -; j_gene: TRBJ1-2; v_gene: TRBV6-6; CDR3aa: CASSSARAINYGYTF
d_gene: -; j_gene: TRBJ2-7; v_gene: TRBV7-6; CDR3aa: CASSQQHRSSYEQYF
d_gene: -; j_gene: TRBJ1-3; v_gene: TRBV5-1; CDR3aa: CASSVEAGPSGNTIYF
d_gene: -; j_gene: TRBJ1-5; v_gene: TRBV15; CDR3aa: CATSTGRDGDQPQHF
d_gene: -; j_gene: TRBJ1-2; v_gene: TRBV2; CDR3aa: CASSEGGTGYTF
d_gene: -; j_gene: TRBJ1-1; v_gene: TRBV7-8; CDR3aa: CASSPQTVNTEAFF
d_gene: -; j_gene: TRBJ1-1; v_gene: TRBV24-1; CDR3aa: CATSDSLTAEAFF
d_gene: -; j_gene: TRBJ2-7; v_gene: TRBV9; CDR3aa: CASSQGPVYEQYF
d_gene: -; j_gene: TRBJ2-7; v_gene: TRBV7-9; CDR3aa: CASSLSQISYEQYF
d_gene: TRBD1; j_gene: TRBJ1-1; v_gene: TRBV7-3; CDR3aa: CASSTDRADLNTEAFF
d_gene: TRBD1; j_gene: TRBJ1-6; v_gene: TRBV25-1; CDR3aa: CASSTRDRGRSPLHF
d_gene: -; j_gene: TRBJ2-5; v_gene: TRBV29-1; CDR3aa: CSVAGLRYGETQYF
d_gene: TRBD2; j_gene: TRBJ2-7; v_gene: TRBV2; CDR3aa: CASSPSGLAGGPGQYF
d_gene: TRBD1; j_gene: TRBJ1-4; v_gene: TRBV2; CDR3aa: CASSADRVEEKLFF